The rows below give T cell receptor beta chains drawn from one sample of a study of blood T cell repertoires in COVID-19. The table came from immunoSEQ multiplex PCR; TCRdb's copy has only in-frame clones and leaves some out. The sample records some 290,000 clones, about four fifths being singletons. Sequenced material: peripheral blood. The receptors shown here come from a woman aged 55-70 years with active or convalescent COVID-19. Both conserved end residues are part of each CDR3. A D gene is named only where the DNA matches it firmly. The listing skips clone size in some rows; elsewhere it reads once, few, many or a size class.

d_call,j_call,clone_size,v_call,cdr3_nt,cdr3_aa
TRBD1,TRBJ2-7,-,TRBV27,TGTGCCAGCAGTTTAAGGGGACAGGGTTATCACGAGCAGTACTTC,CASSLRGQGYHEQYF
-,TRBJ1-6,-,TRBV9,TGTGCCAGCAGCGTAGGGGGGGATAATTCACCCCTCCACTTT,CASSVGGDNSPLHF
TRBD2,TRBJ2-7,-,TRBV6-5,TGTGCCAGCAGTTACCGACTAGCGGGGATGGGCGAGCAGTACTTC,CASSYRLAGMGEQYF
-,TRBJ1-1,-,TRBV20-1,TGCAGTGCTAGTATCCAGGGGCCAAATGAAGCTTTCTTT,CSASIQGPNEAFF
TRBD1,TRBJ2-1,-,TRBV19,TGTGCCAGTAGGACTCACGACAGGGGCACGTACAATGAGCAGTTCTTC,CASRTHDRGTYNEQFF
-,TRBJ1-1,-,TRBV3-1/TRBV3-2,TGTGCCAGCAGCCAAGGGGCCTCTACGGCCACTGAAGCTTTCTTT,CASSQGASTATEAFF
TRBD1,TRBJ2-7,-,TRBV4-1,TGCGCCAGCAGCCAAGTAGGGACAGGGACCTACGAGCAGTACTTC,CASSQVGTGTYEQYF
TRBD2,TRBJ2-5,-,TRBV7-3,TGTGCCAGCAGCCTAGCGGGGGTTCAGGAGACCCAGTACTTC,CASSLAGVQETQYF
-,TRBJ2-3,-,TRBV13,TGTGCCAGCACCCAAGGAAGGGGTACGCAGTATTTT,CASTQGRGTQYF
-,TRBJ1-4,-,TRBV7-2,TGTGCCAGCAGCTTAGACGGGGGGCCATTCGAAAAACTGTTTTTT,CASSLDGGPFEKLFF
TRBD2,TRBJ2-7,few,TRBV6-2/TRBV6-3,TGTGCCAGCAGTTACTCGACTAGCCGAAGCTCCTACGAGCAGTACTTC,CASSYSTSRSSYEQYF
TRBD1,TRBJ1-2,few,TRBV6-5,TGTGCCAGCAGCTTTACAGGGGCTATTGTCTATGGCTACACCTTC,CASSFTGAIVYGYTF
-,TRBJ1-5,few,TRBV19,TGTGCCAGTAGTATCACCGGGGATAGCAATCAGCCCCAGCATTTT,CASSITGDSNQPQHF
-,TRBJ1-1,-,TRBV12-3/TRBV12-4,TGTGCCAGCAGTACCTCCGGGTTACAAGCTTTCTTT,CASSTSGLQAFF
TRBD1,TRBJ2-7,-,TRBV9,TGTGCCAGCAGCGTAGCCCCCGGGACAGGGGAAGTGCAGTACTTC,CASSVAPGTGEVQYF
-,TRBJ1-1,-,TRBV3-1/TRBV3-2,TGTGCCAGCAGATCAGGGGATTGGACTGAAGCTTTCTTT,CASRSGDWTEAFF
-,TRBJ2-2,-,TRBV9,TGTGCCAGCAGCCCCTATGAGACCGGGGAGCTGTTTTTT,CASSPYETGELFF
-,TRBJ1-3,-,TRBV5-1,TGCGCCAGCAGCTTGGCCTCCGTCGGTGGTGAAAACACCATATATTTT,CASSLASVGGENTIYF
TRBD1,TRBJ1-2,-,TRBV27,TGTGCCAGCAGTGCTAGGACAGGGGCGCCTTATGGCTACACCTTC,CASSARTGAPYGYTF
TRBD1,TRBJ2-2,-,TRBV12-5,TGTGCTAGTGGTTTGGTCCTTGGGACAGATTTTACCGGGGAGCTGTTTTTT,CASGLVLGTDFTGELFF
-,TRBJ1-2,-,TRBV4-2,TGTGCCAGCAGCCACGGACAGAGCAGAGGCTATGGCTACACCTTC,CASSHGQSRGYGYTF
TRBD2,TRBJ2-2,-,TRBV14,TGTGCCAGCAGCCACCTTCTTGGGCGGGGGGCCTCTGCCGGGGAGCTGTTTTTT,CASSHLLGRGASAGELFF
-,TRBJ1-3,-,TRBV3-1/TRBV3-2,TGTGCCAGCAGCCTTACCTTCAGCTCTGGAAACACCATATATTTT,CASSLTFSSGNTIYF
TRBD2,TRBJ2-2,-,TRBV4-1,TGCGCCAGCAGCCAAGATAGACTAGCGGGGGACACCGGGGAGCTGTTTTTT,CASSQDRLAGDTGELFF
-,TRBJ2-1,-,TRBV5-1,TGCGCCAGCGGGGGACAGGGGGCGACTAGCGGGGGCCCAACCTCTTACAATGAGCAGTTCTTC,CASGGQGATSGGPTSYNEQFF
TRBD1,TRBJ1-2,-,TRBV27,TGTGCCAGCAGTCCGATTGGAGTTAGGACAGGGTTGGGCTATGGCTACACCTTC,CASSPIGVRTGLGYGYTF
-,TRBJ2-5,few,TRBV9,TGTGCCAGCAGCGTAGGGAGGCAGACGCCAGAGACCCAGTACTTC,CASSVGRQTPETQYF
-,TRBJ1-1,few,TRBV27,TGTGCCAGCAGTTTAAAGGGGGAAACTGAAGCTTTCTTT,CASSLKGETEAFF
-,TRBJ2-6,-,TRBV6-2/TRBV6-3,TGTGCCAGCAGTTACTCGACAGGGACTGCCGGGGCCAACGTCCTGACTTTC,CASSYSTGTAGANVLTF
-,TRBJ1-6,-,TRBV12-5,TGTGCTAGTGGTTTGAGCAGGACCTATAATTCACCCCTCCACTTT,CASGLSRTYNSPLHF
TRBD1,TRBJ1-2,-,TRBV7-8,TGTGCCAGCAGCAAACGGGACAGCGCCTCTTCCTACACCTTC,CASSKRDSASSYTF
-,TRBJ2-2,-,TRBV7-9,TGTGCCAGCAGCTTACGCAGGGGTGGCACCGGGGAGCTGTTTTTT,CASSLRRGGTGELFF
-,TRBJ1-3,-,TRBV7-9,TGTGCCAGCAGCTTGGACTCGGGGGACACCATATATTTT,CASSLDSGDTIYF
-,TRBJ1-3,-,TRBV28,TGTGCCAGCAGTTTGCAGGCCCTCAAAGGAAGCACCATATATTTT,CASSLQALKGSTIYF
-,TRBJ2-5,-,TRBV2,TGTGCCAGCAGTTTTTCTATGGAGGGTGGAGAAGAAGAGACCCAGTACTTC,CASSFSMEGGEEETQYF
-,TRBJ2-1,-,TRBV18,TGTGCCAGCTCCGTCGGGTCCTACAATGAGCAGTTCTTC,CASSVGSYNEQFF
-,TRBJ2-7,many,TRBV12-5,TGTGCTAGTGCCCGCTCAGGGGTAGCCTACGAGCAGTACTTC,CASARSGVAYEQYF
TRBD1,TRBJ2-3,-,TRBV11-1,TGTGCCAGCAGCCCCGGGACAGGGACAGATACGCAGTATTTT,CASSPGTGTDTQYF
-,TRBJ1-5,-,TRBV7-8,TGTGCCAGCAGCTCGAACAGGGTCGCCAATCAGCCCCAGCATTTT,CASSSNRVANQPQHF
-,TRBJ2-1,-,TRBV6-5,TGTGCCGGTTCACGCGACTCCTACAATGAGCAGTTCTTC,CAGSRDSYNEQFF
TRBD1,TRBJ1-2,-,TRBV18,TGTGCCAGCTCACCGCAGACCGGGACAGGGACCGCTAACTATGGCTACACCTTC,CASSPQTGTGTANYGYTF
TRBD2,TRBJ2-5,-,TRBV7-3,TGTGCCAGCAGCCTAGGACTAGCGGGGGGAAGAGAGACCCAGTACTTC,CASSLGLAGGRETQYF
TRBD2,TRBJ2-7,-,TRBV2,TGTGCCAGCAGTGGTACCTTGACTAGCGGGGGGTACGAGCAGTACTTC,CASSGTLTSGGYEQYF
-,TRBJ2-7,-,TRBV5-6,TGTGCCAGCAGCCCCCGGGGGAGGGGGTTCTACGAGCAGTACTTC,CASSPRGRGFYEQYF
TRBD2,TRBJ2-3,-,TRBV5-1,TGCGCCAGCAGCGGAACCCTAGCGGGTGGGGCAGATACGCAGTATTTT,CASSGTLAGGADTQYF
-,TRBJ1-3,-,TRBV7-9,TGTGCCAGCAGCATAACTACAGGGTCTGGAAACACCATATATTTT,CASSITTGSGNTIYF
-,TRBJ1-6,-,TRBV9,TGTGCCAGCAGCGTAGCTGGGGGCCGCGGTGGTAACCTCCACTTT,CASSVAGGRGGNLHF
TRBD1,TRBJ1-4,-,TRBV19,TGTGCCAGTAGTACCAGGGGGCGGGATGAAAAACTGTTTTTT,CASSTRGRDEKLFF
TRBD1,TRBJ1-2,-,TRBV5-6,TGTGCCAGCAGCTTGTACGGGGTGGGGACAGGAGATGGCTACACCTTC,CASSLYGVGTGDGYTF
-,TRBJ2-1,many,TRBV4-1,TGCGCCAGCAGCCCCGCTCCCTCAGGGCCTGAGCAGTTCTTC,CASSPAPSGPEQFF
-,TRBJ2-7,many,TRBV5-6,TGTGCCAGCAGCTTGGCTCCCCTTCGAGTTCACGAGCAGTACTTC,CASSLAPLRVHEQYF
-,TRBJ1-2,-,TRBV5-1,TGCGCCAGCAGCTTGGACCTGGGGCTCGGCTACACCTTC,CASSLDLGLGYTF